This T cell receptor beta chain was sequenced in a study of cytomegalovirus exposure and HLA in healthy donors. Study-wide points: Earlier findings revealed that most TCR beta V segments proved productive either about 87% or about 30% of the time.

With respect to this clone: The antigen is unknown. A junction boundary mismatches the germline segment, possibly from a read error.

CDR1 and CDR2 from the germline V gene are SGHDT and YYEEEE. The CDR3 consists of 13 residues. The primer mix had 60 Vbeta and 13 Jbeta primers. Repertoires were generated with immunoSEQ multiplex PCR, while TCRdb's copy carries only in-frame clones and drops some. The sample consists of roughly 160,000 clones, 70% to 85% of them appearing once. The sequenced sample was PBMCs. The receptor was derived from a man between 45 and 60 years old in good health and CMV-seropositive. The rearrangement links TRBV5-6 to TRBJ1-1; TRBD1 is a possible D gene (5 bases). CDR3 nucleotides: TGTGCCAGCAGCATCGGGGGGAACCCTGAAGCTTTCTTT. This sequence encodes CASSIGGNPEAFF.